These T cell receptor beta chains were read from a single sample in a study of blood T cell repertoires in COVID-19. Profiled with immunoSEQ multiplex PCR; TCRdb holds only in-frame clones, not every one. The sample includes 150,000 to 200,000 clones, approximately 79% of them seen just once. The sequencing input was peripheral blood. These receptors were taken from a woman of 80 years or more with acute or convalescent COVID-19. CDR3s include the opening cysteine and the closing phenylalanine or tryptophan. A D gene is named only where the DNA matches it firmly. A clone size is listed for some rows: how often the clone was seen (once, few, many), or a class if it is expanded.

j_call: TRBJ1-4; v_call: TRBV12-5; clone_size: NA; d_call: NA; cdr3_nt: TGTGCTAGTGGGATCGGAGCGGGACCTTCACTTTTT; cdr3_aa: CASGIGAGPSLF
j_call: TRBJ2-1; v_call: TRBV29-1; clone_size: once; d_call: NA; cdr3_nt: TGCAGCGTTCGTAGGGATGCGGGATGGAGTGAGCAGTTCTTC; cdr3_aa: CSVRRDAGWSEQFF
j_call: TRBJ2-1; v_call: TRBV28; clone_size: NA; d_call: TRBD2; cdr3_nt: TGTGCCAGCAGCCCGTACGGACTAGCGGGAGTCAGTTCCTACAATGAGCAGTTCTTC; cdr3_aa: CASSPYGLAGVSSYNEQFF
j_call: TRBJ2-1; v_call: TRBV5-6; clone_size: few; d_call: NA; cdr3_nt: TGTGCCAGCAGCTTACCCCAAGAGGGTGAGCAGTTCTTC; cdr3_aa: CASSLPQEGEQFF
j_call: TRBJ2-1; v_call: TRBV29-1; clone_size: NA; d_call: NA; cdr3_nt: TGCAGCGTTTCAGGGAATGAGCAGTTCTTC; cdr3_aa: CSVSGNEQFF
j_call: TRBJ1-2; v_call: TRBV6-2/TRBV6-3; clone_size: NA; d_call: TRBD1; cdr3_nt: TGTGCCAGCAGTCCGCCCCGAGCCGGGACAGGACTCTATGGCTACACCTTC; cdr3_aa: CASSPPRAGTGLYGYTF
j_call: TRBJ1-4; v_call: TRBV7-2; clone_size: NA; d_call: TRBD1; cdr3_nt: TGTGCCAGCAGCGGGGACAGCAATGAAAAACTGTTTTTT; cdr3_aa: CASSGDSNEKLFF
j_call: TRBJ2-5; v_call: TRBV7-9; clone_size: NA; d_call: TRBD2; cdr3_nt: TGTGCCAGCAGCTTAGGGTCTAGCGGGGTAGAGACCCAGTACTTC; cdr3_aa: CASSLGSSGVETQYF
j_call: TRBJ1-4; v_call: TRBV4-3; clone_size: NA; d_call: NA; cdr3_nt: TGCGCCAGCAGCCCAGGGGAAAAACTGTTTTTT; cdr3_aa: CASSPGEKLFF
j_call: TRBJ2-1; v_call: TRBV7-2; clone_size: NA; d_call: TRBD1; cdr3_nt: TGTGCCAGCAGCCTCGGACAGGGCCCCTACAATGAGCAGTTCTTC; cdr3_aa: CASSLGQGPYNEQFF
j_call: TRBJ1-3; v_call: TRBV4-3; clone_size: NA; d_call: TRBD1; cdr3_nt: TGCGCCAGCAGCCAAGACCCAGGGGGACGCTCTGGAAACACCATATATTTT; cdr3_aa: CASSQDPGGRSGNTIYF
j_call: TRBJ2-3; v_call: TRBV18; clone_size: NA; d_call: TRBD2; cdr3_nt: TGTGCCAGCTCACCAGGCCTACTAGCGGGAGGGACAGATACGCAGTATTTT; cdr3_aa: CASSPGLLAGGTDTQYF
j_call: TRBJ2-2; v_call: TRBV10-3; clone_size: few; d_call: NA; cdr3_nt: TGTGCCATCCCGGCCGGGACTCCACGCTCCGGGGAGCTGTTTTTT; cdr3_aa: CAIPAGTPRSGELFF
j_call: TRBJ1-2; v_call: TRBV19; clone_size: NA; d_call: TRBD1; cdr3_nt: TGTGCCAGTGGGAGGACAGGGGATGGCTACACCTTC; cdr3_aa: CASGRTGDGYTF
j_call: TRBJ2-1; v_call: TRBV28; clone_size: NA; d_call: TRBD2; cdr3_nt: TGTGCCAGCAGTTTAGCTAGCGGGACACGGGGGCAGTTCTTC; cdr3_aa: CASSLASGTRGQFF
j_call: TRBJ2-2; v_call: TRBV2; clone_size: NA; d_call: TRBD1; cdr3_nt: TGTGCCAAAGACAGGGTGGACACCGGGGAGCTGTTTTTT; cdr3_aa: CAKDRVDTGELFF
j_call: TRBJ2-1; v_call: TRBV6-1; clone_size: NA; d_call: NA; cdr3_nt: TGTGCCAGCAGTGGTAGGGGGGAGGGACTCTACAATGAGCAGTTCTTC; cdr3_aa: CASSGRGEGLYNEQFF
j_call: TRBJ1-4; v_call: TRBV4-3; clone_size: NA; d_call: NA; cdr3_nt: TGCGCCAGCAGCCAATCCTCGACAGTAGCTAATGAAAAACTGTTTTTT; cdr3_aa: CASSQSSTVANEKLFF
j_call: TRBJ2-1; v_call: TRBV4-1; clone_size: NA; d_call: NA; cdr3_nt: TGCGCCAGCAGCCAAGAAGTAACGCGGGTGGATTTGTACAATGAGCAGTTCTTC; cdr3_aa: CASSQEVTRVDLYNEQFF
j_call: TRBJ2-7; v_call: TRBV5-1; clone_size: NA; d_call: TRBD2; cdr3_nt: TGCGCCAGCAGCCCTAGCGGGATCCTTTCGGTGCAGCAGTACTTC; cdr3_aa: CASSPSGILSVQQYF
j_call: TRBJ2-3; v_call: TRBV2; clone_size: few; d_call: TRBD2; cdr3_nt: TGTGCCAGCAGTAGTAGCGGGAGGATCACAGATACGCAGTATTTT; cdr3_aa: CASSSSGRITDTQYF
j_call: TRBJ2-5; v_call: TRBV28; clone_size: NA; d_call: TRBD2; cdr3_nt: TGTGCCAGCAGTCCGACTAGCGGGGCAAATCTTCGAGAGACCCAGTACTTC; cdr3_aa: CASSPTSGANLRETQYF
j_call: TRBJ2-2; v_call: TRBV7-8; clone_size: NA; d_call: TRBD1; cdr3_nt: TGTGCCAGCAGCTCGCGGACAGGAAGTACCGGGGAGCTGTTTTTT; cdr3_aa: CASSSRTGSTGELFF
j_call: TRBJ1-3; v_call: TRBV25-1; clone_size: once; d_call: TRBD1; cdr3_nt: TGTGCCAGCAGCAACCCACCGGGACAGGGCTCTGGAAACACCATATATTTT; cdr3_aa: CASSNPPGQGSGNTIYF
j_call: TRBJ2-1; v_call: TRBV11-3; clone_size: NA; d_call: TRBD1; cdr3_nt: TGTGCCAGCAGCAACAGGGGAACCTCCTACAATGAGCAGTTCTTC; cdr3_aa: CASSNRGTSYNEQFF
j_call: TRBJ2-7; v_call: TRBV27; clone_size: NA; d_call: NA; cdr3_nt: TGTGCCAGCAGTTTATCGATCTGGACAGAGAGCTACGAGCAGTACTTC; cdr3_aa: CASSLSIWTESYEQYF
j_call: TRBJ1-4; v_call: TRBV14; clone_size: NA; d_call: NA; cdr3_nt: TGTGCCAGCAGCCAAGCACAAAACGAACTGTTTTTT; cdr3_aa: CASSQAQNELFF
j_call: TRBJ2-3; v_call: TRBV2; clone_size: NA; d_call: TRBD2; cdr3_nt: TGTGCCACCGAAGGGGATAGCGGGATCGAAGATACGCAGTATTTT; cdr3_aa: CATEGDSGIEDTQYF
j_call: TRBJ2-2; v_call: TRBV9; clone_size: once; d_call: TRBD2; cdr3_nt: TGTGCCAGCAGCCCGAGAGGGACTAGCGGGGGCGGCACCGGGGAGCTGTTTTTT; cdr3_aa: CASSPRGTSGGGTGELFF
j_call: TRBJ1-3; v_call: TRBV15; clone_size: NA; d_call: TRBD1; cdr3_nt: TGTGCCACCAGCACCAACAGGGGGCGCTTACCTGGAAACACCATATATTTT; cdr3_aa: CATSTNRGRLPGNTIYF
j_call: TRBJ2-7; v_call: TRBV15; clone_size: NA; d_call: NA; cdr3_nt: TGTGCCACCAGTTCAGGGGGGACCTACGAGCAGTACTTC; cdr3_aa: CATSSGGTYEQYF
j_call: TRBJ1-3; v_call: TRBV7-9; clone_size: once; d_call: NA; cdr3_nt: TGTGCCAGCAGCTTAGCGGGCACCGATGGAAACACCATATATTTT; cdr3_aa: CASSLAGTDGNTIYF
j_call: TRBJ2-3; v_call: TRBV11-2; clone_size: NA; d_call: TRBD2; cdr3_nt: TGTGCCAGCAGCATTTACTCCTCCCTGCGGGGGTTATCAGATACGCAGTATTTT; cdr3_aa: CASSIYSSLRGLSDTQYF
j_call: TRBJ1-1; v_call: TRBV6-5; clone_size: NA; d_call: TRBD1; cdr3_nt: TGTGCCAGCAGTTACTCGACAGGGGGGAGGAACACTGAAGCTTTCTTT; cdr3_aa: CASSYSTGGRNTEAFF
j_call: TRBJ1-1; v_call: TRBV27; clone_size: NA; d_call: TRBD1; cdr3_nt: TGTGCCAGCAGGTGGACAGGGCCTACGGATGAAGCTTTCTTT; cdr3_aa: CASRWTGPTDEAFF
j_call: TRBJ2-1; v_call: TRBV7-2; clone_size: NA; d_call: TRBD2; cdr3_nt: TGTGCCAGCAGCCCGCGACATGCTAGCGGAAGCAATGAGCAGTTCTTC; cdr3_aa: CASSPRHASGSNEQFF
j_call: TRBJ1-2; v_call: TRBV28; clone_size: NA; d_call: TRBD1; cdr3_nt: TGTGCCAGCAGCTCTACAGGGGACTATGGCTACACCTTC; cdr3_aa: CASSSTGDYGYTF
j_call: TRBJ1-5; v_call: TRBV2; clone_size: NA; d_call: TRBD1; cdr3_nt: TGTGCCAGCAGGGCGACAGGGATCGACCACTCGCCCCAGCATTTT; cdr3_aa: CASRATGIDHSPQHF
j_call: TRBJ2-1; v_call: TRBV5-1; clone_size: NA; d_call: NA; cdr3_nt: TGCGCCAGCAGCTTGGTGGAGGCTTACAATGAGCAGTTCTTC; cdr3_aa: CASSLVEAYNEQFF
j_call: TRBJ2-7; v_call: TRBV28; clone_size: NA; d_call: NA; cdr3_nt: TGTGCCAGCAACCCGTCTGGGGGCTTCTACGAGCAGTACTTC; cdr3_aa: CASNPSGGFYEQYF
j_call: TRBJ2-4; v_call: TRBV18; clone_size: NA; d_call: NA; cdr3_nt: TGTGCCAGCTCACCACCCAGAAGCGGGCGTTCCAAAAACATTCAGTACTTC; cdr3_aa: CASSPPRSGRSKNIQYF
j_call: TRBJ1-4; v_call: TRBV2; clone_size: NA; d_call: NA; cdr3_nt: TGTGCCAGCAGTTCGTCCGTAATTGCTAATGAAAAACTGTTTTTT; cdr3_aa: CASSSSVIANEKLFF
j_call: TRBJ2-1; v_call: TRBV5-4; clone_size: NA; d_call: TRBD1; cdr3_nt: TGTGCCAGCAGCTTGGAGATGACAGGGGGCAATGAGCAGTTCTTC; cdr3_aa: CASSLEMTGGNEQFF
j_call: TRBJ1-2; v_call: TRBV9; clone_size: NA; d_call: NA; cdr3_nt: TGTGCCAGCAGCGTGTCAACAGATGCCCTCGGCTACACCTTC; cdr3_aa: CASSVSTDALGYTF